This T cell receptor beta chain is from a study of OX40 agonist ivuxolimab in advanced cancers. About the study: Hepatocellular carcinoma, melanoma, renal cell or head and neck cancer occurred in dose-escalation patients.

Sequencing was performed with immunoSEQ multiplex PCR; in TCRdb, only in-frame clones are kept and a portion is missing. The data contain around 74,000 clones, 84% of them seen just once; the ten biggest clones take up roughly 0.5%. V shed 0 bases, J shed 7 bases, and the junction held 9 bases outside the gene matches. Germline-derived CDR1 and CDR2 are SGDLS and YYNGEE. CDR3 length: 15 residues. Autoimmune disease history or systemic immunosuppression meant exclusion. Concerning this clone itself: Its matching antigen is unknown.

Notes on the study in general: On average, CD8+ T cells had more expanded clones than CD4+.

This TCR was recovered from an adult with an advanced solid tumor such as melanoma, head and neck, liver or kidney cancer. This specimen consisted of CD4+ or CD8+ T cells sorted from blood, obtained in a trial of the OX40 agonist ivuxolimab. The chain links TRBV9 to TRBJ1-2; 7 nucleotides match TRBD1. The CDR3 bases are TGTGCCAGCAGCGTAGAATCGAGACAGGGCCGTGGCTACACCTTC. It encodes CASSVESRQGRGYTF.